Below, 20 T cell receptor beta chains from the same sample are listed, as sequenced in a study of beta chain features in type 1 diabetes. The isolated RNA, all of it, was reverse transcribed, so expressed TCRB transcripts were what got sequenced. The protocol was immunoSEQ multiplex PCR, while the TCRdb copy is restricted to in-frame clones and leaves out a portion. The table shows 350,000 to 450,000 clones, with around 16% occurring only once. The sample comprised naive CD4+ T cells from blood. All receptors come from a woman aged 18 to 35 in good health.

The chain joins TRBV30 to TRBJ2-5; D unresolved. V dropped 0 bases and J dropped 5 bases, with 16 bases sitting between them. CDR3 length equals 15 residues. The germline V gene encodes CDR1 GTSNPN and CDR2 SVGIG (reference sequence). The CDR3 region is CAWSVNPLPRETQYF. The CDR3, as DNA: TGTGCCTGGAGTGTAAATCCGCTACCTCGGGAGACCCAGTACTTC.

Only a few counts were recorded for this clone. The chain carries TRBV28 and TRBJ2-7; 7 bases fit TRBD2. In germline, CDR1 is MDHEN, CDR2 SYDVKM. CDR3 length: 17 residues. V trimming: 5 bases; J trimming: 0 bases; junction bases outside the gene matches: 13. The DNA for the CDR3 is TGTGCCAGCAGTCCCAGTCAAGGAGCGGGGTCCTCCTACGAGCAGTACTTC. Protein sequence: CASSPSQGAGSSYEQYF.

CDR3 sequence: CASSLVRSGNNEQFF. The DNA of the CDR3 is TGTGCCAGCAGCTTGGTCCGGAGCGGGAACAATGAGCAGTTCTTC. The rearrangement uses TRBV5-4 and TRBJ2-1, with 7 bases aligning to TRBD2. Trimming took 0 bases from V and 5 from J; bases not matched to a gene: 5. This CDR3 comprises 15 residues. Germline CDR1 is SGHNT and CDR2 is YYREEE (reference sequence).

The chain couples TRBV7-9 to TRBJ2-7; no definite D call. Germline assignment: CDR1 SEHNR and CDR2 FQNEAQ (reference sequence). V was shortened by 1 base and J by 0 bases, with 7 bases between the two germline ends. This CDR3 comprises 14 residues. This CDR3 is CASSLGAGSYEQYF. In nucleotides, the CDR3 is TGTGCCAGCAGCTTAGGGGCAGGCTCCTACGAGCAGTACTTC.

The V gene is TRBV27, the J gene TRBJ2-7; 10 nucleotides agree with TRBD2. The CDR3 spans 15 residues. The germline CDR1 and CDR2 sequences are MNHEY and SMNVEV (reference sequence). J was trimmed by 2 bases and V by 8 bases; bases with no gene match: 9. The DNA of the CDR3 is TGTGCCAGCCGACTACAAGCGGGAGGGCCCTACGAGCAGTACTTC. Protein sequence: CASRLQAGGPYEQYF.

The chain links TRBV11-1 to TRBJ2-2; 9 bases match TRBD1. Germline CDR1 and CDR2: SGHAT and FQDESV (reference sequence). V dropped 6 bases and J dropped 5; count of bases not matched to a gene: 7. The CDR3 loop spans 15 amino acids. The CDR3 coding sequence is TGTGCCAGCAGAGGGGACAGGGTGATTACCGGGGAGCTGTTTTTT. Translated, it gives CASRGDRVITGELFF.

This chain's CDR3 is CASSYFRETQYF. CDR3 bases: TGTGCCAGCAGTTACTTCCGAGAGACCCAGTACTTC. V gene TRBV6-6 combines with J gene TRBJ2-5; D remains unclear. Looked up from germline, CDR1 is MNHNY and CDR2 is SVGAGI (reference sequence). This CDR3 has 12 amino acids. Trimming shortened V by 1 base and J by 4 bases, and 4 bases separated the two germline ends.

This clone occurred once. V and J are TRBV6-6 and TRBJ2-7, with D unclear. The V and J ends lost 6 bases and 0 bases respectively, with 9 bases between them. The CDR3 is 13 residues long. Germline V gene lookup returns CDR1 MNHNY and CDR2 SVGAGI (reference sequence). CDR3 nucleotide sequence: TGTGCCAGCAGGGTTGATAGCTCCTACGAGCAGTACTTC. Translation: CASRVDSSYEQYF.

There are a few counts of this clone. V and J are TRBV29-1 and TRBJ2-7; a weak D match, TRBD2 (6 bases). The V end lost 4 bases, the J end lost 0 bases, and 10 bases lay between the germline ends. This CDR3 is built from 13 residues. CDR1 and CDR2 from the germline V gene are SQVTM and ANQGSEA. The CDR3 sequence: CSVGGMSSYEQYF. As DNA, the CDR3 is TGCAGCGTTGGCGGGATGAGCTCCTACGAGCAGTACTTC.

This clone was recorded a few times. This rearrangement joins TRBV5-1 to TRBJ2-5, with TRBD1 matching over 7 bases. With 3 bases clipped from V and 2 bases from J, the junction kept 1 base outside the gene matches. The CDR3 sequence is 13 residues long. Germline loops: CDR1 SGHRS, CDR2 YFSETQ. The CDR3 coding sequence is TGCGCCAGCAGCTACAGGGGACAAGAGACCCAGTACTTC. Its protein product is CASSYRGQETQYF.

This clone was seen only a few times. The chain has TRBV7-9 and TRBJ1-2; TRBD1 aligns across 8 bases. The CDR3 totals 14 residues. Trimming took 3 bases from V and 1 from J; bases not matched to a gene: 1. Looked up from germline, CDR1 is SEHNR and CDR2 is FQNEAQ (reference sequence). CDR3 region: CASSFGQGNYGYTF. The CDR3 bases are TGTGCCAGCAGCTTCGGACAGGGTAACTATGGCTACACCTTC.

Written as DNA, the CDR3 is TGTGCCAGCATCTCGAGGGGAGGGTTTTCCACTGAAGCTTTCTTT. It is translated as CASISRGGFSTEAFF. The chain recombines TRBV7-2 with TRBJ1-1; a weak D match, TRBD1 (5 bases). The CDR3 consists of 15 residues. Trimming removed 7 bases from V and 4 bases from J, with 19 bases in between. Germline V lookup: CDR1 SGHTA, CDR2 FQGNSA.

V gene TRBV29-1 combines with J gene TRBJ1-5; possibly TRBD1 for D (5 bases). The CDR3 is made up of 12 amino acids. V dropped 6 bases and J dropped 6 bases, with 12 bases sitting between them. The V gene's germline CDR1 is SQVTM and CDR2 ANQGSEA. The CDR3 coding sequence is TGCAGCGTCGGGGGGGGTGGTCAGCCCCAGCATTTT. Translated: CSVGGGGQPQHF.

In its sample, this clone was seen a few times. The chain links TRBV4-2 to TRBJ2-1; a weak D match, TRBD1 (6 bases). Trimming took 2 bases from V and 6 from J, leaving 20 bases between them. Germline V gene lookup returns CDR1 LGHNA and CDR2 YNFKEQ. The CDR3 covers 17 residues. CDR3 in amino acids: CASSQPNRVSARNEQFF. The CDR3 DNA reads as TGTGCCAGCAGCCAACCAAACAGGGTCTCAGCGCGCAATGAGCAGTTCTTC.

The genes are TRBV2 and TRBJ2-6; D remains unclear. CDR3 length: 15 residues. V was shortened by 2 bases and J by 0 bases, with 5 bases between the two germline ends. Germline V gives CDR1 SNHLY, CDR2 FYNNEI. The CDR3 loop is CASSEWSSGANVLTF. Written as DNA, the CDR3 is TGTGCCAGCAGTGAATGGAGCTCTGGGGCCAACGTCCTGACTTTC.

This clone has just a few counts. This sequence joins TRBV10-3 and TRBJ1-1; 7 bases agree with TRBD1. The CDR3 spans 13 residues. Germline-derived CDR1 and CDR2 are ENHRY and SYGVKD. The ends lost 4 bases at V and 8 bases at J; junction bases unmatched: 7. The CDR3 region is CAISGGGREEAFF. CDR3 sequence (DNA): TGTGCCATCAGTGGAGGGGGCAGGGAGGAAGCTTTCTTT.

The J gene is TRBJ2-7, the V gene TRBV7-2; D is unresolved. The CDR3 is made up of 11 amino acids. V was pared by 5 bases and J by 3 bases, with 5 bases between. The germline gives CDR1 SGHTA, CDR2 FQGNSA. The DNA for the CDR3 is TGTGCCAGCAGCGTACACTACGAGCAGTACTTC. Amino acids: CASSVHYEQYF.

V usage is TRBV30 and J usage is TRBJ1-5, with 9 bases identical to TRBD1. CDR1 is GTSNPN, CDR2 SVGIG, per germline (reference sequence). J lost 7 bases, V lost 3 bases, and 4 bases had no gene match. The CDR3 is made up of 13 amino acids. CDR3 loop: CAWRIQGAQPQHF. The CDR3 nucleotides are TGTGCCTGGAGGATACAGGGGGCACAGCCCCAGCATTTT.

This clone has a handful of counts. The chain is built from TRBV7-9 and TRBJ2-7; 10 bases match TRBD2. The CDR3 extends over 16 amino acids. Trimming cost V 4 bases and J 3 bases; bases outside gene matches: 9. Germline lookup yields CDR1 SEHNR and CDR2 FQNEAQ (reference sequence). As DNA, the CDR3 is TGTGCCAGCAGCTCGCTTGAGCGGGAGGGCCTCTACGAGCAGTACTTC. Translated, it gives CASSSLEREGLYEQYF.

The chain couples TRBV29-1 to TRBJ2-5; 9 nucleotides align to TRBD1. The end of the DNA is better explained by TRBJ2-7, so the J call may be wrong. From germline, CDR1 is SQVTM and CDR2 ANQGSEA. The CDR3 extends over 14 amino acids. The CDR3 bases are TGCAGCGTTGGACCGGGACAGGGAACTTACGAGCAGTACTTC. The encoded protein is CSVGPGQGTYEQYF.